These T cell receptor beta chains were read from a single sample in a study of blood T cell repertoires in COVID-19. Clones were read by immunoSEQ multiplex PCR, and TCRdb kept only the in-frame ones, dropping some. The data show more than 35,000 clones, approximately 91% seen once. Sequenced input: peripheral blood. The receptors stem from a human donor in a cohort sampled during active COVID-19. The CDR3 runs from the conserved cysteine through the conserved F or W. The D gene is left open where the match is weak. Size is omitted from some rows. Given values are once, few, many or a class for expanded clones.

j_call clone_size v_call d_call cdr3_aa cdr3_nt
TRBJ2-7 . TRBV4-2 TRBD2 CASSRTSGAGEQYF TGTGCCAGCAGCCGGACTAGCGGGGCAGGAGAGCAGTACTTC
TRBJ1-1 . TRBV19 TRBD1 CASSSYGQGSTEAFF TGTGCCAGTAGTAGCTACGGACAGGGGAGTACTGAAGCTTTCTTT
TRBJ2-1 . TRBV27 TRBD2 CASSPGGVPYNEQFF TGTGCCAGCAGCCCGGGGGGGGTTCCCTACAATGAGCAGTTCTTC
TRBJ2-2 . TRBV10-3 . CAITMAGNTGELFF TGTGCCATCACGATGGCAGGGAACACCGGGGAGCTGTTTTTT
TRBJ2-4 . TRBV9 TRBD2 CASSPFGLAAKNIQYF TGTGCCAGCAGCCCCTTTGGACTAGCGGCTAAAAACATTCAGTACTTC
TRBJ2-3 . TRBV5-1 . CASSLGGRFTDTQYF TGCGCCAGCAGCTTGGGGGGGCGATTCACAGATACGCAGTATTTT
TRBJ1-1 once TRBV4-2 . CASSHDSADTEAFF TGTGCCAGCAGCCATGACAGCGCGGACACTGAAGCTTTCTTT
TRBJ2-5 . TRBV3-1/TRBV3-2 . CASSWGGGETQYF TGTGCCAGCTCCTGGGGGGGCGGGGAGACCCAGTACTTC
TRBJ2-1 . TRBV5-1 . CASSLWGGDNEQFF TGCGCCAGCAGCCTGTGGGGGGGCGACAATGAGCAGTTCTTC
TRBJ2-3 . TRBV7-8 TRBD2 CASRPLAGGGLTDTQYF TGTGCCAGCAGACCCCTAGCGGGGGGAGGCCTCACAGATACGCAGTATTTT
TRBJ1-6 . TRBV27 TRBD1 CASRGDRAQGSPLHF TGTGCCAGCAGAGGTGACAGGGCCCAGGGTTCACCCCTCCACTTT
TRBJ1-3 . TRBV6-1 . CASSEGADIRSGNTIYF TGTGCCAGCAGTGAAGGAGCCGACATCCGCTCTGGAAACACCATATATTTT
TRBJ2-1 . TRBV13 TRBD1 CASSTDRGEQFF TGTGCCAGCAGCACGGACAGGGGTGAGCAGTTCTTC
TRBJ2-5 . TRBV5-8 TRBD1 CASRPTGGRKTQYF TGTGCCAGCAGACCGACAGGGGGTAGAAAGACCCAGTACTTC
TRBJ1-1 few TRBV7-8 . CASSLQNTEAFF TGTGCCAGCAGCTTACAGAACACTGAAGCTTTCTTT
TRBJ2-5 . TRBV29-1 . CSVSGSRDETQETQYF TGCAGCGTTTCCGGGTCCCGGGATGAAACCCAAGAGACCCAGTACTTC
TRBJ2-3 . TRBV7-3 TRBD2 CASSGGGTDTQYF TGTGCCAGCAGCGGGGGGGGCACAGATACGCAGTATTTT
TRBJ1-1 . TRBV27 . CASTTGSENTEAFF TGTGCCAGCACGACAGGCAGTGAGAACACTGAAGCTTTCTTT
TRBJ1-2 . TRBV6-5 . CASSYSSQGSNYGYTF TGTGCCAGCAGTTACTCGTCCCAGGGGAGCAACTATGGCTACACCTTC
TRBJ1-3 . TRBV7-9 TRBD1 CASSGQGRDTIYF TGTGCCAGCAGCGGACAGGGGAGGGACACCATATATTTT
TRBJ2-6 . TRBV3-1/TRBV3-2 TRBD2 CASSQGLAGGRGISGANVLTF TGTGCCAGCAGCCAGGGACTAGCGGGGGGCCGCGGGATCTCTGGGGCCAACGTCCTGACTTTC
TRBJ1-6 . TRBV18 . CASSGGSNSPLHF TGTGCCAGCTCAGGGGGGTCTAATTCACCCCTCCACTTT
TRBJ1-5 . TRBV6-5 TRBD1 CATQGTASNQPQHF TGTGCCACCCAAGGGACAGCTAGCAATCAGCCCCAGCATTTT
TRBJ2-7 . TRBV7-6 . CASSPMGGAGAEQYF TGTGCCAGCAGCCCAATGGGAGGGGCAGGGGCCGAGCAGTACTTC
TRBJ2-5 . TRBV11-3 . CASSLEGGTQYF TGTGCCAGCAGCTTAGAGGGGGGGACCCAGTACTTC
TRBJ2-1 . TRBV5-1 TRBD2 CASSLGTSVEQFF TGCGCCAGCAGCTTGGGGACTAGCGTCGAGCAGTTCTTC
TRBJ1-3 once TRBV30 . CAWMAPGNTIYF TGTGCCTGGATGGCTCCCGGAAACACCATATATTTT
TRBJ1-5 . TRBV7-2 TRBD1 CASSPQGATGQPQHF TGTGCCAGCAGCCCCCAGGGGGCCACGGGTCAGCCCCAGCATTTT
TRBJ1-1 . TRBV6-1 . CASGQGRNTEAFF TGTGCCAGCGGCCAGGGAAGGAACACTGAAGCTTTCTTT
TRBJ2-1 . TRBV7-2 TRBD2 CASSPSGGAYNEQFF TGTGCCAGCAGCCCAAGCGGGGGGGCCTACAATGAGCAGTTCTTC
TRBJ2-5 . TRBV10-2 TRBD1 CASSESDRQETQYF TGCGCCAGCAGTGAGTCGGACAGGCAAGAGACCCAGTACTTC
TRBJ1-4 . TRBV18 . CASSPQAGSTNEKLFF TGTGCCAGCTCACCACAAGCAGGGTCAACTAATGAAAAACTGTTTTTT
TRBJ2-3 . TRBV7-2 TRBD2 CASSTRGAPTDTQYF TGTGCCAGCAGTACGCGGGGGGCCCCCACAGATACGCAGTATTTT
TRBJ2-7 few TRBV27 . CASSWDFSYEQYF TGTGCCAGCAGTTGGGACTTCTCCTACGAGCAGTACTTC
TRBJ2-7 few TRBV6-1 TRBD2 CASSERTSGGVEQYF TGTGCCAGCAGTGAGCGGACTAGCGGGGGGGTCGAGCAGTACTTC